A selection of T cell receptor beta chains follows, all from one sample in a study of blood T cell repertoires in COVID-19. Sequencing used immunoSEQ multiplex PCR; TCRdb keeps in-frame clones, though not all of them. The table lists nearly 80,000 clones, 84% of them singletons, with 3.5% in the top ten. The material sequenced was peripheral blood. These receptors were collected from a man in his fifties or sixties with acute or convalescent COVID-19. CDR3s include the opening cysteine and the closing phenylalanine or tryptophan. The order of the fields is J gene, clone size, V gene, D gene, CDR3 DNA, CDR3 protein. A D gene is named only where the DNA matches it firmly. The size of a clone is reported for some rows only, either as once, few or many, or as a class for expanded clones.

>TRBJ2-7|-|TRBV7-8|TRBD1
TGTGCCAGCAGCTCCCGACAGGGGGCGGGGGAGCAGTACTTC
CASSSRQGAGEQYF
>TRBJ1-1|-|TRBV19|-
TGTGCCAGTAGTATCAGTGTCTGGAGGGGGAACACTGAAGCTTTCTTT
CASSISVWRGNTEAFF
>TRBJ2-7|once|TRBV15|TRBD1
TGTGCCACCAGCAGGGGAGGGACAGGGAGCGAGCAGTACTTC
CATSRGGTGSEQYF
>TRBJ2-3|-|TRBV10-3|-
TGTGCCATCAGTGAAAACGACTGGAATATAGATACGCAGTATTTT
CAISENDWNIDTQYF
>TRBJ2-2|-|TRBV15|-
TGTGCCACCAGCAGGGGAGCCGGGGAGCTGTTTTTT
CATSRGAGELFF
>TRBJ2-7|-|TRBV11-2|TRBD1
TGTGCCAGCAGCTTAGCCTTTCCGGGACAGGGGTCCTACGAGCAGTACTTC
CASSLAFPGQGSYEQYF
>TRBJ2-3|-|TRBV19|-
TGTGCCAGTAGTATATGGGGGGGGGCCGGTAACACAGATACGCAGTATTTT
CASSIWGGAGNTDTQYF
>TRBJ2-7|-|TRBV10-1|TRBD2
TGCGCCAGCAGTGAGTCGGTGCTAGCGGGGACCAAAAAGAACGAGCAGTACTTC
CASSESVLAGTKKNEQYF
>TRBJ1-6|-|TRBV5-4|TRBD1
TGTGCCAGCAGCTTGGCCTTGGACAGGGGTAATTCACCCCTCCACTTT
CASSLALDRGNSPLHF
>TRBJ1-1|-|TRBV28|TRBD1
TGTGCCAGCAGTTTCGGGACAGGGATCATGAACACTGAAGCTTTCTTT
CASSFGTGIMNTEAFF
>TRBJ2-7|-|TRBV18|TRBD1
TGTGCCAGCTCACCATGGGGACAGGGTTACTACGAGCAGTACTTC
CASSPWGQGYYEQYF
>TRBJ2-2|-|TRBV11-3|-
TGTGCCAGCAGCTTAGTCGGGGACACCGGGGAGCTGTTTTTT
CASSLVGDTGELFF
>TRBJ1-2|once|TRBV14|TRBD1
TGTGCCAGCAGCCAAAGATACAGGGGAATACAGGGCCGCCATGGCTACACCTTC
CASSQRYRGIQGRHGYTF
>TRBJ2-4|-|TRBV5-1|-
TGCGCCAGCAGCTTGGAACAAGCCAAAAACATTCAGTACTTC
CASSLEQAKNIQYF
>TRBJ2-3|-|TRBV7-2|TRBD2
TGTGCCAGCAGCCTCTCCATTAGCGGGGGTGGCACAGATACGCAGTATTTT
CASSLSISGGGTDTQYF
>TRBJ2-1|few|TRBV11-2|TRBD2
TGTGCCAGCAGGAGGACTAGCGGGAAAAATGAGCAGTTCTTC
CASRRTSGKNEQFF
>TRBJ2-2|-|TRBV3-1/TRBV3-2|-
TGTGCCAGCAGCCAAGGCTTCTTACTAGAGAACACCGGGGAGCTGTTTTTT
CASSQGFLLENTGELFF
>TRBJ2-2|-|TRBV4-3|TRBD2
TGCGCCAGCAGCCCGGCGGGGGGCGGCACCGGGGAGCTGTTTTTT
CASSPAGGGTGELFF
>TRBJ2-1|few|TRBV5-1|-
TGCGCCAGCAGCTTGGACCTAGCACGGGGTGAGCAGTTCTTC
CASSLDLARGEQFF
>TRBJ1-5|few|TRBV24-1|-
TGTGCCACCAGTGTGGGGGGTAATAGCAATCAGCCCCAGCATTTT
CATSVGGNSNQPQHF
>TRBJ2-1|-|TRBV3-1/TRBV3-2|TRBD2
TGTGCCAGCAGCCAACAGCGGGGGACCCACAATGAGCAGTTCTTC
CASSQQRGTHNEQFF
>TRBJ1-5|few|TRBV29-1|-
TGCAGCGTTAATACAGGGTTGGGGCAGCCCCAGCATTTT
CSVNTGLGQPQHF
>TRBJ2-3|-|TRBV7-9|-
TGTGCCAGCAGCTTAGAGGCGGGGGCGCAAACAGATACGCAGTATTTT
CASSLEAGAQTDTQYF
>TRBJ2-1|-|TRBV10-3|TRBD1
TGTGCCATCAGTGACCAAGGACAGGGCTACAATGAGCAGTTCTTC
CAISDQGQGYNEQFF
>TRBJ2-3|-|TRBV29-1|-
TGCAGCGTGAGACAAGCTAGCACAGATACGCAGTATTTT
CSVRQASTDTQYF
>TRBJ2-3|-|TRBV12-3/TRBV12-4|-
TGTGCCAGCAGTTTCGGACTGTCGTTGGGGTATTTT
CASSFGLSLGYF
>TRBJ1-5|-|TRBV6-6|-
TGTGCCAGCAAATGGGGGGTTGGCAATCAGCCCCAGCATTTT
CASKWGVGNQPQHF
>TRBJ1-5|few|TRBV28|TRBD1
TGTGCCAGCAGTTTACCCACAGGGGACAATCAGCCCCAGCATTTT
CASSLPTGDNQPQHF
>TRBJ2-1|-|TRBV27|-
TGTGCCAGCACGGGAGTGAGCAATGAGCAGTTCTTC
CASTGVSNEQFF
>TRBJ2-7|once|TRBV5-6|-
TGTGCCAGCAGCTATGGAGGGACGATATTCTACGAGCAGTACTTC
CASSYGGTIFYEQYF
>TRBJ2-5|-|TRBV18|TRBD1
TGTGCCAGCCTCGGGACAGCCGAAGAGACCCAGTACTTC
CASLGTAEETQYF
>TRBJ2-5|-|TRBV7-2|TRBD2
TGTGCCAGCAGCTGGGCCTTTGCGGGAGTCGAGACCCAGTACTTC
CASSWAFAGVETQYF
>TRBJ1-1|-|TRBV6-1|TRBD1
TGTGCCAGCAAAAAAAGACAGGGACGGAACACTGAAGCTTTCTTT
CASKKRQGRNTEAFF
>TRBJ1-1|-|TRBV30|-
TGTGCCTGGAGTAATCCGCAGGGTGGGTTGGTAGCTTTCTTT
CAWSNPQGGLVAFF
>TRBJ1-1|-|TRBV21-1|-
TGTGCCAGCACCCCAAGAGGAAGAAGGGGGCGGGAAGCTTTCTTT
CASTPRGRRGREAFF
>TRBJ1-1|-|TRBV2|TRBD1
TGTGCCAGCAGTCCATCTGACAGGGGGCTTGTGAACACTGAAGCTTTCTTT
CASSPSDRGLVNTEAFF
>TRBJ2-7|-|TRBV6-5|TRBD1
TGTGCCAGCAGGTCACAGGGGGCGAGCGAGCAGTACTTC
CASRSQGASEQYF
>TRBJ2-5|-|TRBV10-3|TRBD2
TGTGCCATCAGTGTCGGAGCGGGAGGGCCGGGGCAAGAGACCCAGTACTTC
CAISVGAGGPGQETQYF
>TRBJ2-3|-|TRBV19|-
TGTGCCAGTAGTATAGATGCCCGGACTAGCACAGATACGCAGTATTTT
CASSIDARTSTDTQYF
>TRBJ1-1|-|TRBV6-4|TRBD1
TGTGCCAGCAGTCGGGACAGTGGGAACACTGAAGCTTTCTTT
CASSRDSGNTEAFF
>TRBJ2-5|-|TRBV7-3|TRBD2
TGTGCCAGCAGCTTGACTAGCGGGGGGGCTGGAGAGACCCAGTACTTC
CASSLTSGGAGETQYF
>TRBJ1-1|-|TRBV6-2/TRBV6-3|-
TGTGCCAGCAGTTACTCCCCGGACAGAACTGAAGCTTTCTTT
CASSYSPDRTEAFF
>TRBJ2-5|-|TRBV7-9|-
TGTGCCGCCGGGGTTAGCGAGACCCAGTACTTC
CAAGVSETQYF
>TRBJ2-2|-|TRBV4-1|-
TGCGCCAGCAGCCAAGGCGTTGCGGGATACACCGGGGAGCTGTTTTTT
CASSQGVAGYTGELFF
>TRBJ1-2|-|TRBV18|-
TGTGCCAGCTCACCTGGCGGGCTAACTAACTATGGCTACACCTTC
CASSPGGLTNYGYTF
>TRBJ2-2|-|TRBV4-1|-
TGCGCCAGCAGCCAAGCGGATTGGAGCGGGGAGCTGTTTTTT
CASSQADWSGELFF
>TRBJ2-1|-|TRBV2|TRBD2
TGTGCCAGCAGCGAAAGCGGGAGTGGTTACAATGAGCAGTTCTTC
CASSESGSGYNEQFF
>TRBJ2-1|-|TRBV21-1|-
TGTGCCAGCAGCAAACGCGGGGGTCCTTGGCGGCATGAGCAGTTCTTC
CASSKRGGPWRHEQFF
>TRBJ2-1|-|TRBV9|-
TGTGCCAGCAGCGTAGTGGGGGGACGGGAGCAGTTCTTC
CASSVVGGREQFF